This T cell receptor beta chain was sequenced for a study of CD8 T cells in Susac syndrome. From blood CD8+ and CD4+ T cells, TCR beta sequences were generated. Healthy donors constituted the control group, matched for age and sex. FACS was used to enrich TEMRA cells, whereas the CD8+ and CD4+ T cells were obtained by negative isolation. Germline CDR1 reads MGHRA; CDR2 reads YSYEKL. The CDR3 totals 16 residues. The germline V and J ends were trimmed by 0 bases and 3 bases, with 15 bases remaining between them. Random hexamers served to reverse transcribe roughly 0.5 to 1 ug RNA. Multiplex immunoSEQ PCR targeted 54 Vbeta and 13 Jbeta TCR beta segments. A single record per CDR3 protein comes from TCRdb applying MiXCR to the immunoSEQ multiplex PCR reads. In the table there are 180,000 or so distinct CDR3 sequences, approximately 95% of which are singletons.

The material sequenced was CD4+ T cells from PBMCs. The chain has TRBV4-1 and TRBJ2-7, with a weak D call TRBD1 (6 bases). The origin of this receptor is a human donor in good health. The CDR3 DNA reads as TGCGCCAGCAGCCAAGACCACACAGGGATCTACTACGAGCAGTACTTC. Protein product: CASSQDHTGIYYEQYF.